This T cell receptor (beta chain) was identified during a study of blood T cell repertoires in COVID-19. Study overall: Sources were T cells, B-cell-depleted T cells, or PBMCs; the material itself was cDNA or gDNA.

TCRdb's copy holds only in-frame clones and misses some; the assay was immunoSEQ multiplex PCR. The sample lists 80,000 to 130,000 clones, 80% to 90% occurring once. Symptom resolution, clearance, or two negative PCRs marked the recovered donors of Cohort 3. V lost 4 bases and J 1 base, leaving 13 bases between the germline ends. Germline assignment: CDR1 SGHDN and CDR2 FVKESK. The CDR3 extends over 15 amino acids. This chain joins TRBV14 and TRBJ1-1; no clear D. This TCR derives from a woman aged 45 to 65 who had recovered from COVID-19. Sequenced material: PBMCs or T cells enriched from blood (not recorded which). CDR3 DNA sequence: TGTGCCAGCAGCCCCCTGATGCCGAGGAACACTGAAGCTTTCTTT. Translating it yields CASSPLMPRNTEAFF.